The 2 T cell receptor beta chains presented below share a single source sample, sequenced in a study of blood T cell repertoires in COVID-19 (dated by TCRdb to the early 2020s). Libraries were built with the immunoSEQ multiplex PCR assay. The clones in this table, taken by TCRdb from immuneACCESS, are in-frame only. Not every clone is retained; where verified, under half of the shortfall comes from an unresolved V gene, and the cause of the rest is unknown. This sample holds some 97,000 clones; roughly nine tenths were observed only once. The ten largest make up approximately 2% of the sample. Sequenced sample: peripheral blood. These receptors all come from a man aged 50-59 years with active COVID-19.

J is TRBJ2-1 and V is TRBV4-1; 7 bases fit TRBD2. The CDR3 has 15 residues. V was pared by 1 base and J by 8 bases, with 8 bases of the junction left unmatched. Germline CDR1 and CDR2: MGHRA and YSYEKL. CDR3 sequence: CASSQGTRRFDEQFF. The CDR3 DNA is TGCGCCAGCAGCCAAGGGACTAGAAGGTTCGATGAGCAGTTCTTC.

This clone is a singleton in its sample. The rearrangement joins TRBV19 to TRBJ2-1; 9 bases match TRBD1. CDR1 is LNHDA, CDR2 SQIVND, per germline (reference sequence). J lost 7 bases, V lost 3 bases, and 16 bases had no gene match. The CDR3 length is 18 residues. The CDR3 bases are TGTGCCAGTAGTATGGTTTCCCCCCGGGACAGGGTATGGAATGAGCAGTTCTTC. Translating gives CASSMVSPRDRVWNEQFF. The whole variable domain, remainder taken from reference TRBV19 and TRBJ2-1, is DGGITQSPKYLFRKEGQNVTLSCEQNLNHDAMYWYRQDPGQGLRLIYYSQIVNDFQKGDIAEGYSVSREKKESFPLTVTSAQKNPTAFYLCASSMVSPRDRVWNEQFFGPGTRLTVL.